This record covers a single TCR beta chain. The antigen remains undetermined. Deletions cut 6 bases from V and 7 bases from J, with 8 bases between. CDR3 length: 11 amino acids. Ophthalmopathy patients showed a Clinical Activity Score of at least 3, NOSPECS grade of at least 4 and duration under 3 months. Uncontrolled infection, other autoimmune disease, pregnancy or lactation disqualified patients from enrolment. The source of the sample is a study of T cells in Graves' hyperthyroidism and ophthalmopathy. At the level of the study: Blood was drawn when the patient was first diagnosed and still untreated. Findings of the study overall: Through a model of 13 V-J features, ophthalmopathy was separated from stable hyperthyroidism.

Amplification yielded TCR beta CDR3 regions, with RNA transcripts as the source. TCR CDR3 underwent first-round RT-PCR with the HTBI primer set. Using its own MiXCR run on the multiplex PCR reads, TCRdb lists one record per CDR3 protein. The sample holds about 480,000 distinct CDR3 sequences; less than 25% are singletons and the top ten take around 47%. The chain carries TRBV12-3 or TRBV12-4 and TRBJ2-3; no reliable D call. Sequences were obtained from blood. The sequence was obtained from a woman aged 70 to 79 with Graves' ophthalmopathy. CDR3 in DNA: TGTGCCAGCAGGAAAACAAATACGCAGTATTTT. Residues: CASRKTNTQYF.